These T cell receptor beta chains were read from a single sample in a study of neurological immune-mediated disorders. From the 5' RACE reads, TCRdb called clonotypes with MiXCR, one entry per CDR3 protein. The data contain 55,000 to 70,000 distinct CDR3 sequences, 2.5% to 4% of them singletons. Sequenced: PBMCs. The source is a woman aged 45-65 years with multiple sclerosis. CDR3s include the opening cysteine and the closing phenylalanine or tryptophan.

j_gene | v_gene | CDR3aa
TRBJ1-1 | TRBV5-6 | CASSFQNRDTEAFF
TRBJ1-1 | TRBV12-3/TRBV12-4 | CASSLGIGRNTEAFF
TRBJ2-7 | TRBV10-2 | CASSELDVSYEQYF
TRBJ1-2 | TRBV6-5 | CASSYSGGERTF
TRBJ2-5 | TRBV11-2 | CASSLLALGETQYF
TRBJ1-5 | TRBV18 | CASTGQVNQPQHF
TRBJ1-5 | TRBV5-5 | CASSLETGVRPQHF
TRBJ2-5 | TRBV11-3 | CASSLGGRQEETQYF
TRBJ2-1 | TRBV18 | CASSLDRGPYNEQFF
TRBJ1-2 | TRBV5-1 | CASSSSTPTANYGYTF
TRBJ1-5 | TRBV28 | CASSSGQGYNQPQHF
TRBJ1-2 | TRBV2 | CASKVGANYGYTF
TRBJ2-1 | TRBV20-1 | CSAAPPGTSLMVF
TRBJ2-1 | TRBV5-1 | CASSQELRGAGANEQFF
TRBJ1-1 | TRBV20-1 | CSVAPLQGLTEAFF
TRBJ1-6 | TRBV6-2/TRBV6-3 | CASSSRAVRSPLHF
TRBJ2-4 | TRBV12-3/TRBV12-4 | CASSSQGAAAKNIQYF
TRBJ2-2 | TRBV20-1 | CSAPAAKTGELFF
TRBJ2-3 | TRBV7-2 | CASSSTSGDTDTQYF
TRBJ2-3 | TRBV12-3/TRBV12-4 | CASSLLGLRGTDTQYF
TRBJ2-7 | TRBV6-2/TRBV6-3 | CASSYSGTGGEQYF
TRBJ2-7 | TRBV20-1 | CSAVASYEQYF
TRBJ2-6 | TRBV20-1 | CSANRDVYSGANVLTF
TRBJ2-5 | TRBV5-6 | CASSLDKGKGETQYF
TRBJ1-6 | TRBV2 | CASSREKNSPLHF
TRBJ2-2 | TRBV6-6 | CASSYRNPNTGELFF
TRBJ1-3 | TRBV18 | CASSPSTGRNTIYF
TRBJ1-4 | TRBV28 | CASSPPGQNINEKLFF
TRBJ1-5 | TRBV5-6 | CASSPGTGSNQPQHF
TRBJ2-3 | TRBV15 | CATSRSTDTQYF
TRBJ1-2 | TRBV28 | CASSPRRGGGYTF
TRBJ2-5 | TRBV6-5 | CASRRGLDKETQYF
TRBJ2-5 | TRBV20-1 | CSARSEWGAQETQYF
TRBJ1-2 | TRBV5-1 | CASSEDRYGYTF
TRBJ1-4 | TRBV7-2 | CASSLAGQIATNEKLFF